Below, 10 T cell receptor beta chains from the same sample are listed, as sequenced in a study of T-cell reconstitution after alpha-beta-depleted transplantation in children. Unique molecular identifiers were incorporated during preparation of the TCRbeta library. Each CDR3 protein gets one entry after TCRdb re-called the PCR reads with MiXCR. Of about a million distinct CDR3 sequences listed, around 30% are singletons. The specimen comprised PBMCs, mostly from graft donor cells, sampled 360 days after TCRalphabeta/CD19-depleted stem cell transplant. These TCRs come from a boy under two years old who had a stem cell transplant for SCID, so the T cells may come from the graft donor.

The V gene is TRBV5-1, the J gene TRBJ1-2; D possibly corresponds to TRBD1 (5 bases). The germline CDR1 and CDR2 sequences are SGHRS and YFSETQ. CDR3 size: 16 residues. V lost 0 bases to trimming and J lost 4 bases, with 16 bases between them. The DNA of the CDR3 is TGCGCCAGCAGCTTGGGGAGCGGGGGGTCCTTCTATGGCTACACCTTC. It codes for CASSLGSGGSFYGYTF.

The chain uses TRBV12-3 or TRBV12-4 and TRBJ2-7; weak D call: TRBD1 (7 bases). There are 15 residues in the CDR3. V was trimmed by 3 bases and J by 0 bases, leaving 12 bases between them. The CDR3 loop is CASSFRQGGSYEQYF. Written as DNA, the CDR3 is TGTGCCAGCAGTTTTCGCCAGGGGGGCTCCTACGAGCAGTACTTC.

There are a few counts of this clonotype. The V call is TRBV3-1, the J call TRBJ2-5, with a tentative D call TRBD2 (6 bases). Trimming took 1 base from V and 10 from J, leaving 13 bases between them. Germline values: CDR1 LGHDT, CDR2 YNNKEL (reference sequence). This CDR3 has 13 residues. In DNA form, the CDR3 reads TGTGCCAGCAGCCAAGGGTCCGCGGGATACCAGTACTTC. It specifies CASSQGSAGYQYF.

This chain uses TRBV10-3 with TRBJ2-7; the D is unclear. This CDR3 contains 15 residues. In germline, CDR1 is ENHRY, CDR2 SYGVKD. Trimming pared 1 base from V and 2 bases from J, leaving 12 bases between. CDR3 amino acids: CAISELVAAAYEQYF. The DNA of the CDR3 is TGTGCCATCAGTGAGTTGGTTGCGGCCGCCTACGAGCAGTACTTC.

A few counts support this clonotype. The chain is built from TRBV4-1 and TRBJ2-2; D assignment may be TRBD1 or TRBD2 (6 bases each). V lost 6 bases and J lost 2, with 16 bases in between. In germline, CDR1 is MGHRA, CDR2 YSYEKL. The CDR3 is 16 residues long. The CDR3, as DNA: TGCGCCAGCAGATTTCTAGGGGGGCCTAACACCGGGGAGCTGTTTTTT. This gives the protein CASRFLGGPNTGELFF.

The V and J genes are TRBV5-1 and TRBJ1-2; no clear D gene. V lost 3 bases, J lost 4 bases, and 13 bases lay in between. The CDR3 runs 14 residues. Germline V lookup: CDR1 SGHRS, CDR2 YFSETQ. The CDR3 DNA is TGCGCCAGCAGCTGGGGAGACGGAGCCTATGGCTACACCTTC. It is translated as CASSWGDGAYGYTF.

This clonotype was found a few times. Here the CDR3 reads CSARDALNTGELFF. CDR3 DNA sequence: TGCAGTGCTAGAGATGCACTCAACACCGGGGAGCTGTTTTTT. The chain links TRBV20-1 to TRBJ2-2, with unresolved D. Per germline, CDR1 DFQATT and CDR2 SNEGSKA (reference sequence). Trimming stripped 0 bases from V and 2 bases from J, with 7 bases between. This CDR3 is 14 amino acids long.

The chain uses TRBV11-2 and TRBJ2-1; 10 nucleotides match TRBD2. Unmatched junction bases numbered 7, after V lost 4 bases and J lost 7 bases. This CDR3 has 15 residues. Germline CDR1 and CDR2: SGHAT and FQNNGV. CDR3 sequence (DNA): TGTGCCAGCAGCTCCCAGCGGGGGGGCCGGAATGAGCAGTTCTTC. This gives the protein CASSSQRGGRNEQFF.

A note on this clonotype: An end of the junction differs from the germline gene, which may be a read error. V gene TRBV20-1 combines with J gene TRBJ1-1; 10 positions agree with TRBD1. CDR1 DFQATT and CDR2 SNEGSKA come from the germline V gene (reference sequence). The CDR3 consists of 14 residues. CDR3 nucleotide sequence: TGCAGTGCTAGAGACGGACAGGGGGGACCTGAGGCTTTCTTT. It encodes CSARDGQGGPEAFF.

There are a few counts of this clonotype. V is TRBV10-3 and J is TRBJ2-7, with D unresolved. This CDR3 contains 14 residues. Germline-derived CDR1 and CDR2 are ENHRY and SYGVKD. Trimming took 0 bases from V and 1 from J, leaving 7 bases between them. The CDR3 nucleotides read TGTGCCATCAGTGAGTCGTCGGTTTCCTACGAGCAGTACTTC. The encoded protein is CAISESSVSYEQYF.